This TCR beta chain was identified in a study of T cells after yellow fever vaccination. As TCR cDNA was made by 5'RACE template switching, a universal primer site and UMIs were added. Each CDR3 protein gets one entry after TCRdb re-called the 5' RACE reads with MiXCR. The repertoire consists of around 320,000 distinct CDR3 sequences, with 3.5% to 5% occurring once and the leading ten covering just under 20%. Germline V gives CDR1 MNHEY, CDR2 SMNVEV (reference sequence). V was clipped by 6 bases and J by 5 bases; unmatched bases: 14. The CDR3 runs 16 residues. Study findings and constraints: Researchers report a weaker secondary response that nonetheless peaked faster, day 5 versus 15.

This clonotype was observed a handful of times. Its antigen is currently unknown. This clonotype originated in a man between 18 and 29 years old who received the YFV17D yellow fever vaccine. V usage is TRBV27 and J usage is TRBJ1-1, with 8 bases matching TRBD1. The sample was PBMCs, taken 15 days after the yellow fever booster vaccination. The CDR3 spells CASRALPTGGKTEAFF. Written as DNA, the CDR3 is TGTGCCAGCAGGGCCCTCCCTACAGGGGGAAAAACTGAAGCTTTCTTT.